What follows is one T cell receptor (beta chain) and its context. Which antigen it targets is not known. No much larger clone exists at a distance of one base, and base qualities are not known. In the prospective study, participants were 18 to 89 years old, resided in about two dozen geographic areas of the United States, and were enrolled through a virtual design. In the prospective study, cohorts were assigned on the basis of participant-reported clinical history obtained from a screening survey and a study questionnaire. Mobile phlebotomists in the prospective study collected whole blood, serum and a nasopharyngeal or oropharyngeal swab from every participant. Additional blood draws and questionnaires over an approximately two-month period could optionally be provided by prospective study participants. Before DNA extraction, blood samples from the prospective study were shipped at room temperature or frozen.

This entry is derived from a study of blood T cell repertoires in COVID-19 (dated by TCRdb to 2020 to 2022). Looking at the study overall: Samples covering the acute and convalescent phases of COVID-19 were provided by collaborators in the United States, Italy and Spain. The prospective study material was composed of cDNA or gDNA derived from T cells, B-cell-depleted T cells, or PBMCs. Subjects who had been exposed to COVID-19, were actively infected with it, or had recovered from it provided the deeply sampled blood TCRbeta repertoires that made up the dataset. A freely available public database, intended as a resource for researchers studying the immune response to SARS-CoV-2, is where the repertoires were released. The samples were drawn from the first 160 participants of the ongoing ImmuneRACE study and from 950 to 1,500 subjects provided by 6 global collaborators. The sample metadata nearly always contained a de-identified subject ID, COVID-19 status, age in years and sex. Where available, HLA class I and class II types were taken from metadata supplied by the sample provider and were not determined by assay-based typing. The paper as a whole reports these results and caveats: How much clinical and demographic metadata was included differed by source and by participant, and the metadata was provided uncurated.

The immunoSEQ Assay, a bias-controlled multiplex PCR, was used to amplify TCRbeta CDR3 regions from genomic DNA. As for the original processing: Nucleated cell counts per sample were estimated from amplification of reference gene primers within the assay. To quantify the absolute abundance of each unique TCRbeta CDR3 rearrangement, sequence reads were collapsed and filtered. For each sample, productive Simpson clonality was calculated as the square root of Simpson's diversity index over productive rearrangements. TCRdb retrieved this table from immuneACCESS and kept in-frame rearrangements only. Not all clones are present; in checked studies, unresolved V genes account for under half, and no reason is known for the remainder. V, J and clone size were drawn from that table, and D and trimming were deduced from the DNA. This sample holds about 160,000 clones; over 70% were observed only once. About 5.3% of the sample is in the top ten clones.

The source of this sequence is a woman aged 40 to 50 with acute COVID-19. Sequencing was carried out using PBMCs or T cells enriched from blood (not recorded which).

The DNA sequence is given as TGCGCCAGCAGCCCCGGGACAGTCCAAGAGACCCAGTACTTC. Its translation reads: CASSPGTVQETQYF. The V gene is TRBV5-1 and the J gene is TRBJ2-5; TRBD1 agrees with 7 junctional bases. The CDR3 contains 14 residues, cysteine and phenylalanine counted. Just the 42-base CDR3 DNA is kept, in frame starting at base 1. Trimming leaves V shorter by 4 bases and J shorter by 1 base, with the junction holding 4 bases beyond the gene matches. CDR1 SGHRS and CDR2 YFSETQ are derived from the germline V gene.